The present T cell receptor beta chain was sequenced within a study of response to subunit inactivated influenza vaccine. CDR1 is DFQATT, CDR2 SNEGSKA, per germline (reference sequence). The CDR3 runs to 14 residues. TCRdb redid the calling of the RT-PCR reads with MiXCR, one entry per CDR3 protein. The sample holds about 480,000 distinct CDR3 sequences; about a tenth are singletons and the top ten take about an eighth. Concerning this clonotype: A read error may produce the germline difference seen at one junction end.

The chain links TRBV20-1 to TRBJ2-3; D is unresolved. This sample comprised PBMCs from blood, obtained roughly 47 days after vaccination. This TCR was recovered from a man aged 45-65 years who received an inactivated influenza vaccine. The CDR3 DNA sequence: TGCAGTGCCAGAGATGGTTCGAGCACAGATACGCAGTATTTT. It is translated as CSARDGSSTDTQYF.